This T cell receptor beta chain was identified during a study of lymphopenia after photon versus proton radiotherapy. Study-wide results and caveats: In patients who died, overall survival fell as post-nadir TCR diversity dropped more. After lymphocyte nadir, photon-treated repertoires showed oligoclonal expansion, especially CD8+ Temra.

Clones were read by immunoSEQ multiplex PCR, and TCRdb kept only the in-frame ones, dropping some. The table records almost 30,000 clones, about 86% of them present only once. V was clipped by 0 bases and J by 8 bases, with 5 bases between them. There are 12 residues in the CDR3. From germline, CDR1 is LNHNV and CDR2 YYDKDF (reference sequence). This clone was counted once. Its antigen is as yet unknown. The V call is TRBV15, the J call TRBJ2-4, with D hard to call. The sample here was peripheral blood, taken from a patient treated with proton-based radiotherapy. The TCR originated in a woman in her sixties with cholangiocarcinoma. Some clones in this sample may be carry-over from other donors' samples. This CDR3 reads CATSRDLDIQYF. CDR3 in DNA: TGTGCCACCAGCAGAGATCTAGACATTCAGTACTTC.